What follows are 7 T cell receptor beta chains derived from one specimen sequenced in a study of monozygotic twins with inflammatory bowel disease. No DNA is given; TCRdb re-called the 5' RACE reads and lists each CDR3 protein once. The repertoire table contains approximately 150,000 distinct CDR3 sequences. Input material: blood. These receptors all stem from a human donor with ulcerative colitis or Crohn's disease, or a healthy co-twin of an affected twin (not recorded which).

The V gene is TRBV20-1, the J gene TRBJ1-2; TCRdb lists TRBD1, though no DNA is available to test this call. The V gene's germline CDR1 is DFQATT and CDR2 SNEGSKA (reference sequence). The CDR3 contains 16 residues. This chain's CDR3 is CSARRNGQIFNYGYTF.

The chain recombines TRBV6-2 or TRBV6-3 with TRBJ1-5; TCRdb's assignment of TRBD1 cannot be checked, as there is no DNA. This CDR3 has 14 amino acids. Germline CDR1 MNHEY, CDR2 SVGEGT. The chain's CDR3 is CASSFDRDNQPQHF.

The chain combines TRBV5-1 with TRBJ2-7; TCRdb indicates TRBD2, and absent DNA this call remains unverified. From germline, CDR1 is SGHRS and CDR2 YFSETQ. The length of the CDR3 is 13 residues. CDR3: CASRSSGDYEQYF.

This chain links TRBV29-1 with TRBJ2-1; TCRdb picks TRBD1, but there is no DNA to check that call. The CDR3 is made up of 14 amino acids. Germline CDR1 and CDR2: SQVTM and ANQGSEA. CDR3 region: CSVYRDRGYNEQFF.

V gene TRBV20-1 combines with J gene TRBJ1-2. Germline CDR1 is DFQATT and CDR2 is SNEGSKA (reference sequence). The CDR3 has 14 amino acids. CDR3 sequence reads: CSAREGNLIYGYTF.

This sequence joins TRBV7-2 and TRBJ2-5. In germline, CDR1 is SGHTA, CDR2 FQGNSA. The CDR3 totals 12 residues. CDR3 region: CASSLGSETQYF.

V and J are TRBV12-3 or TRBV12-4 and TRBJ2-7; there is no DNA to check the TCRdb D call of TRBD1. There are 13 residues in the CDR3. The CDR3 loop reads CASSPLRSYEQYF.